The 5 T cell receptor beta chains below were found in one sample sequenced in a study of cytomegalovirus exposure and HLA in healthy donors (dated by TCRdb to about 2017). The library was generated by the immunoSEQ multiplex PCR assay. For the multiplex PCR, a mixture combining 60 forward primers for TCR Vbeta segments and 13 reverse primers for TCR Jbeta segments was used. TCRdb limited this immuneACCESS table to in-frame rearrangements with V and J called. A share of clones is missing; checked studies link under half to unresolved V genes, and the rest is unexplained. For this sample the table gives under 200,000 clones, of which 75% were detected only once. The ten largest clones represent 2.5% to 3% of the sample. Sequenced input: PBMCs. These receptors were collected from a woman aged 45-65 years in good health and CMV-seropositive.

The chain joins TRBV6-1 to TRBJ2-3; 11 bases match TRBD2. Trimming at V came to 8 bases and at J to 1 base, leaving 5 bases not matched to a gene. This CDR3 is 15 amino acids long. From germline, CDR1 is MNHNS and CDR2 SASEGT. The DNA of the CDR3 is TGTGCCAGCTATCCGGGACTAGCGGGCACAGATACGCAGTATTTT. Encoded protein: CASYPGLAGTDTQYF.

The J gene is TRBJ2-1, the V gene TRBV7-2; the match to TRBD2 covers 12 bases. The CDR3 has 15 residues. V shed 3 bases, J shed 4 bases, and the junction held 1 base outside the gene matches. Looked up from germline, CDR1 is SGHTA and CDR2 is FQGNSA. This CDR3 reads CASSFTSGGYNEQFF. The CDR3 DNA sequence: TGTGCCAGCAGCTTTACTAGCGGGGGGTACAATGAGCAGTTCTTC. The whole variable domain, remainder taken from reference TRBV7-2 and TRBJ2-1, is GAGVSQSPSNKVTEKGKDVELRCDPISGHTALYWYRQSLGQGLEFLIYFQGNSAPDKSGLPSDRFSAERTGGSVSTLTIQRTQQEDSAVYLCASSFTSGGYNEQFFGPGTRLTVL.

J is TRBJ1-1 and V is TRBV13; 10 bases are shared with TRBD1. V was clipped by 6 bases and J by 4 bases; unmatched bases: 5. CDR1 and CDR2 (germline): PRHDT, FYEKMQ (reference sequence). The CDR3 covers 14 residues. CDR3 coding DNA: TGTGCCAGCAGAGACAGGGGGCTTAGCACTGAAGCTTTCTTT. Its translation: CASRDRGLSTEAFF.

The chain couples TRBV19 to TRBJ1-2; 7 bases align to TRBD1. Germline V gene sequence: CDR1 LNHDA, CDR2 SQIVND (reference sequence). The CDR3 extends over 13 amino acids. With 5 bases clipped from V and 13 bases from J, the junction kept 13 bases outside the gene matches. The CDR3 loop reads CASSPWAGGELTF. The CDR3 bases are TGTGCCAGTAGTCCTTGGGCAGGGGGAGAACTCACCTTC.

This clone was observed a single time. CDR3 sequence (DNA): TGTGCCAGCAGGTCGGTGACAGATACGCAGTATTTT. Translation gives CASRSVTDTQYF. The chain combines TRBV27 with TRBJ2-3; D gene unclear. This CDR3 has 12 residues. V lost 6 bases and J 3 bases, leaving 7 bases between the germline ends. Per the germline V gene, CDR1 is MNHEY and CDR2 is SMNVEV (reference sequence).